This T cell receptor (beta chain) was recovered during a study of CD8+CD57+ T cells in acquired aplastic anemia. As for the study in general: When averaged, DNA from sorted CD4+ and CD8+ cells came to 3 to 3.5 ug. Whole-study findings and limits: Patients and controls were not found to differ significantly in CD8+ Simpson's diversity.

Both TCR beta VDJ combination and CDR3 sequence profiling were carried out. Genomic DNA was the template for this profiling. Via MiXCR, TCRdb re-called the reads, giving one row per CDR3 protein. Among just over 400,000 distinct CDR3 sequences listed, approximately 70% were seen once. A note on this clonotype: As yet, its antigen is unknown.

CDR3 length: 13 residues. V was trimmed by 2 bases and J by 9 bases, leaving 14 bases between them. The germline V gene has CDR1 SGHRS and CDR2 YFSETQ. The TCR comes from a human donor in good health, serving as a control. Sequencing was performed on sorted CD4+, CD8+, or CD8+CD57+ T cells (not recorded which) from PBMCs. This chain links TRBV5-1 with TRBJ1-2; tentatively, D is TRBD1 (5 bases). The CDR3 region has the DNA TGCGCCAGCAGCTTCACCCAAACAGGACGCTACACCTTC. Translated, it gives CASSFTQTGRYTF.